This T cell receptor (beta chain) was sequenced in a study of T cell responses to AZD1222 COVID-19 vaccine. Of note for this clone: Antigen: not known.

Measured with immunoSEQ multiplex PCR; TCRdb has only the in-frame clones, and not every one. The sample has more than 100,000 clones, 85% to 90% seen once. The V and J ends lost 4 bases and 2 bases respectively, with 4 bases between them. Germline-derived CDR1 and CDR2 are LGHDT and YNNKEL (reference sequence). The CDR3 is 12 amino acids. General study findings and limits: Seropositive AZD1222 recipients at baseline numbered only five or six.

This TCR derives from an adult in good health. The chain couples TRBV3-1 (or the pseudogene TRBV3-2) to TRBJ2-3; D is uncertain. The specimen was peripheral blood, collected on day 0 of AZD1222 vaccination. The CDR3 DNA reads as TGTGCCAGCAGCCGAAACACAGATACGCAGTATTTT. As protein: CASSRNTDTQYF.